This is a list of T cell receptor beta chains from one sample in a study of blood T cell repertoires in COVID-19. Libraries were prepared by immunoSEQ multiplex PCR; TCRdb keeps only in-frame clonotypes and omits some of them. The sample records around 100,000 clones, 85% being singletons. The sequenced sample was peripheral blood. Receptors were obtained from a human donor in a cohort sampled during active COVID-19. Both conserved end residues are part of each CDR3. D genes are given only for firm matches. The size entry is marked missing in some rows and otherwise reads once, few, many or a size class.

clone_size: few
j_call: TRBJ1-3
v_call: TRBV29-1
d_call: -
cdr3_aa: CSVVDTAYSGNTIYF

clone_size: -
j_call: TRBJ1-1
v_call: TRBV7-9
d_call: -
cdr3_aa: CASSSQGYTEAFF

clone_size: -
j_call: TRBJ1-6
v_call: TRBV5-1
d_call: -
cdr3_aa: CASASSDNSPLHF

clone_size: -
j_call: TRBJ2-3
v_call: TRBV27
d_call: TRBD2
cdr3_aa: CASRGSGRYTDTQYF

clone_size: -
j_call: TRBJ2-5
v_call: TRBV30
d_call: -
cdr3_aa: CAWGLTVVETQYF

clone_size: -
j_call: TRBJ1-4
v_call: TRBV7-2
d_call: TRBD1
cdr3_aa: CASSHVGTGLSTNEKLFF

clone_size: -
j_call: TRBJ2-7
v_call: TRBV7-9
d_call: -
cdr3_aa: CASSSTGLGSFYEQYF

clone_size: -
j_call: TRBJ1-4
v_call: TRBV6-6
d_call: -
cdr3_aa: CASARDEGKLFF

clone_size: -
j_call: TRBJ2-7
v_call: TRBV5-1
d_call: -
cdr3_aa: CASSLAAVRGFEQYF

clone_size: -
j_call: TRBJ1-6
v_call: TRBV4-3
d_call: TRBD1
cdr3_aa: CASSLGQGTNSPLHF

clone_size: -
j_call: TRBJ2-7
v_call: TRBV7-8
d_call: TRBD2
cdr3_aa: CASSSLAALNIYEQYF

clone_size: -
j_call: TRBJ2-4
v_call: TRBV7-2
d_call: -
cdr3_aa: CASSLKDSLLAKNIQYF

clone_size: -
j_call: TRBJ2-7
v_call: TRBV5-1
d_call: TRBD2
cdr3_aa: CASSLGASGLGYEQYF

clone_size: -
j_call: TRBJ2-2
v_call: TRBV19
d_call: TRBD2
cdr3_aa: CASRGLAGGPRTGELFF

clone_size: -
j_call: TRBJ2-2
v_call: TRBV19
d_call: TRBD2
cdr3_aa: CASRRAGTNTGELFF

clone_size: few
j_call: TRBJ2-7
v_call: TRBV6-2/TRBV6-3
d_call: TRBD1
cdr3_aa: CASSADRAVYEQYF

clone_size: -
j_call: TRBJ1-3
v_call: TRBV10-2
d_call: TRBD1
cdr3_aa: CATSRQGAHTIYF

clone_size: -
j_call: TRBJ1-6
v_call: TRBV19
d_call: TRBD1
cdr3_aa: CASSPPGTGVNSPLHF

clone_size: once
j_call: TRBJ1-1
v_call: TRBV20-1
d_call: -
cdr3_aa: CSARDQAFF

clone_size: -
j_call: TRBJ2-7
v_call: TRBV19
d_call: TRBD1
cdr3_aa: CASSGPGQGAYEQYF

clone_size: -
j_call: TRBJ1-5
v_call: TRBV5-1
d_call: -
cdr3_aa: CASSLAGGDNQPQHF

clone_size: -
j_call: TRBJ1-5
v_call: TRBV18
d_call: TRBD1
cdr3_aa: CASSAGQGNQPQHF

clone_size: -
j_call: TRBJ2-1
v_call: TRBV12-5
d_call: TRBD2
cdr3_aa: CASALAGAYNEQFF

clone_size: -
j_call: TRBJ1-6
v_call: TRBV5-1
d_call: -
cdr3_aa: CASSPRGNSPLHF

clone_size: -
j_call: TRBJ1-1
v_call: TRBV7-2
d_call: -
cdr3_aa: CASSPITGMNTEAFF

clone_size: -
j_call: TRBJ2-7
v_call: TRBV5-5
d_call: TRBD2
cdr3_aa: CASSSGGSTIEQYF

clone_size: -
j_call: TRBJ2-1
v_call: TRBV5-1
d_call: TRBD2
cdr3_aa: CASSLLAGTYNEQFF

clone_size: few
j_call: TRBJ2-7
v_call: TRBV5-1
d_call: TRBD1
cdr3_aa: CASTDRGRDEQYF

clone_size: -
j_call: TRBJ1-3
v_call: TRBV28
d_call: TRBD1
cdr3_aa: CASRMTGGFGNTIYF

clone_size: -
j_call: TRBJ1-2
v_call: TRBV5-1
d_call: -
cdr3_aa: CASSLGQATNYGYTF

clone_size: -
j_call: TRBJ2-7
v_call: TRBV5-1
d_call: TRBD2
cdr3_aa: CASSLGTRGYEQYF

clone_size: -
j_call: TRBJ1-2
v_call: TRBV10-3
d_call: -
cdr3_aa: CAISEGQGRYGYTF

clone_size: -
j_call: TRBJ1-5
v_call: TRBV3-1/TRBV3-2
d_call: -
cdr3_aa: CASSRVLEADQPQHF

clone_size: -
j_call: TRBJ2-1
v_call: TRBV3-1/TRBV3-2
d_call: -
cdr3_aa: CASSQTTGYNEQFF

clone_size: -
j_call: TRBJ1-5
v_call: TRBV19
d_call: -
cdr3_aa: CASSTTTGSNQPQHF

clone_size: -
j_call: TRBJ1-6
v_call: TRBV9
d_call: -
cdr3_aa: CASSVGLPRNSPLHF

clone_size: -
j_call: TRBJ1-1
v_call: TRBV10-2
d_call: -
cdr3_aa: CASSEVYGPGTEAFF

clone_size: -
j_call: TRBJ1-1
v_call: TRBV7-8
d_call: TRBD1
cdr3_aa: CASSFRQGAAEAFF

clone_size: -
j_call: TRBJ2-7
v_call: TRBV27
d_call: -
cdr3_aa: CASRRQVSYEQYF

clone_size: -
j_call: TRBJ1-2
v_call: TRBV2
d_call: TRBD1
cdr3_aa: CASSGRPGQGSGYTF

clone_size: -
j_call: TRBJ1-2
v_call: TRBV6-1
d_call: TRBD1
cdr3_aa: CASSEQGAAVYGYTF

clone_size: -
j_call: TRBJ1-6
v_call: TRBV5-6
d_call: TRBD1
cdr3_aa: CASSLDRGNNNSPLHF

clone_size: -
j_call: TRBJ2-7
v_call: TRBV10-3
d_call: TRBD1
cdr3_aa: CANSGTENYEQYF

clone_size: -
j_call: TRBJ2-3
v_call: TRBV19
d_call: TRBD2
cdr3_aa: CASEESGTGDTQYF

clone_size: few
j_call: TRBJ1-5
v_call: TRBV2
d_call: -
cdr3_aa: CASIGGGLNQPQHF

clone_size: -
j_call: TRBJ2-3
v_call: TRBV12-1
d_call: -
cdr3_aa: CASSFNMSGGVLTDTQYF

clone_size: -
j_call: TRBJ1-3
v_call: TRBV7-2
d_call: -
cdr3_aa: CASSSGQAYNTIYF

clone_size: -
j_call: TRBJ1-1
v_call: TRBV11-3
d_call: TRBD1
cdr3_aa: CASSFAGGTEAFF

clone_size: -
j_call: TRBJ1-6
v_call: TRBV19
d_call: TRBD1
cdr3_aa: CASSVVRGSNSPLHF

clone_size: -
j_call: TRBJ2-1
v_call: TRBV3-1/TRBV3-2
d_call: TRBD2
cdr3_aa: CASSQILSVSGGINEQFF

clone_size: -
j_call: TRBJ1-4
v_call: TRBV4-3
d_call: -
cdr3_aa: CASSLVVTQGKLFF

clone_size: -
j_call: TRBJ1-2
v_call: TRBV6-1
d_call: -
cdr3_aa: CASSERGEAGYTF

clone_size: -
j_call: TRBJ1-5
v_call: TRBV19
d_call: TRBD1
cdr3_aa: CASSTGTVAGQPQHF

clone_size: -
j_call: TRBJ1-4
v_call: TRBV4-1
d_call: TRBD1
cdr3_aa: CASRAGQGTTNEKLFF